The source of this T cell receptor beta chain is a study of graft-versus-host responses after intestinal transplantation. Study overall: Recipients got multivisceral, liver-intestinal, or isolated intestinal transplants. Study findings and constraints: Ileal or blood samples showed some GvH clones first, and such clones were also found in recipient marrow. Across patients carrying graft-donor T cell macrochimerism, allografts held high graft-versus-host to host-versus-graft clonal ratios. Declines in HvG clones occurring early post-transplant were associated with peak circulating GvH clone levels.

As to this clone: Its specificity is unknown.

Assay: immunoSEQ multiplex PCR; the TCRdb copy retains only in-frame clones and omits some. The table has about 120,000 clones, about 92% seen once. The junction had 17 bases not matched to a gene; V was cut back by 4 bases and J by 0 bases. The CDR3 sequence is 19 residues long. Germline CDR1 reads SGHRS; CDR2 reads YFSETQ. The sequencing used unstimulated CD8+ T cells sorted from spleen or lymph node cells, collected before transplant. The sequence was obtained from a human donor who was the organ donor for an intestinal transplant. The chain couples TRBV5-1 to TRBJ2-3, with 7 bases matching TRBD1. The CDR3 sequence is CASSSGTALPLISTDTQYF. The CDR3 DNA is TGCGCCAGCAGCAGTGGGACAGCCCTTCCCTTAATTAGCACAGATACGCAGTATTTT.